This TCR beta chain was retrieved from a study of control samples from healthy donors and cancer patients. This CDR3 is 18 amino acids long. The germline V gene has CDR1 SGHRS and CDR2 YFSETQ. Trimming took off 7 bases at V and 2 bases at J, with 25 bases between the two ends. Sequenced by immunoSEQ multiplex PCR; TCRdb stores in-frame clones only, minus some. This table has about 98,000 clones, roughly four fifths appearing once. Sequencing was done on a sample of blood. The rearrangement links TRBV5-1 to TRBJ1-5, with D perhaps TRBD1 (5 bases). This clonotype was sampled from a man between 60 and 75 years old in good health. CDR3 DNA: TGCGCCAGCTATTCTACGGCGGGACCTGCCCATTGCAATCAGCCCCAGCATTTT. Residues: CASYSTAGPAHCNQPQHF.